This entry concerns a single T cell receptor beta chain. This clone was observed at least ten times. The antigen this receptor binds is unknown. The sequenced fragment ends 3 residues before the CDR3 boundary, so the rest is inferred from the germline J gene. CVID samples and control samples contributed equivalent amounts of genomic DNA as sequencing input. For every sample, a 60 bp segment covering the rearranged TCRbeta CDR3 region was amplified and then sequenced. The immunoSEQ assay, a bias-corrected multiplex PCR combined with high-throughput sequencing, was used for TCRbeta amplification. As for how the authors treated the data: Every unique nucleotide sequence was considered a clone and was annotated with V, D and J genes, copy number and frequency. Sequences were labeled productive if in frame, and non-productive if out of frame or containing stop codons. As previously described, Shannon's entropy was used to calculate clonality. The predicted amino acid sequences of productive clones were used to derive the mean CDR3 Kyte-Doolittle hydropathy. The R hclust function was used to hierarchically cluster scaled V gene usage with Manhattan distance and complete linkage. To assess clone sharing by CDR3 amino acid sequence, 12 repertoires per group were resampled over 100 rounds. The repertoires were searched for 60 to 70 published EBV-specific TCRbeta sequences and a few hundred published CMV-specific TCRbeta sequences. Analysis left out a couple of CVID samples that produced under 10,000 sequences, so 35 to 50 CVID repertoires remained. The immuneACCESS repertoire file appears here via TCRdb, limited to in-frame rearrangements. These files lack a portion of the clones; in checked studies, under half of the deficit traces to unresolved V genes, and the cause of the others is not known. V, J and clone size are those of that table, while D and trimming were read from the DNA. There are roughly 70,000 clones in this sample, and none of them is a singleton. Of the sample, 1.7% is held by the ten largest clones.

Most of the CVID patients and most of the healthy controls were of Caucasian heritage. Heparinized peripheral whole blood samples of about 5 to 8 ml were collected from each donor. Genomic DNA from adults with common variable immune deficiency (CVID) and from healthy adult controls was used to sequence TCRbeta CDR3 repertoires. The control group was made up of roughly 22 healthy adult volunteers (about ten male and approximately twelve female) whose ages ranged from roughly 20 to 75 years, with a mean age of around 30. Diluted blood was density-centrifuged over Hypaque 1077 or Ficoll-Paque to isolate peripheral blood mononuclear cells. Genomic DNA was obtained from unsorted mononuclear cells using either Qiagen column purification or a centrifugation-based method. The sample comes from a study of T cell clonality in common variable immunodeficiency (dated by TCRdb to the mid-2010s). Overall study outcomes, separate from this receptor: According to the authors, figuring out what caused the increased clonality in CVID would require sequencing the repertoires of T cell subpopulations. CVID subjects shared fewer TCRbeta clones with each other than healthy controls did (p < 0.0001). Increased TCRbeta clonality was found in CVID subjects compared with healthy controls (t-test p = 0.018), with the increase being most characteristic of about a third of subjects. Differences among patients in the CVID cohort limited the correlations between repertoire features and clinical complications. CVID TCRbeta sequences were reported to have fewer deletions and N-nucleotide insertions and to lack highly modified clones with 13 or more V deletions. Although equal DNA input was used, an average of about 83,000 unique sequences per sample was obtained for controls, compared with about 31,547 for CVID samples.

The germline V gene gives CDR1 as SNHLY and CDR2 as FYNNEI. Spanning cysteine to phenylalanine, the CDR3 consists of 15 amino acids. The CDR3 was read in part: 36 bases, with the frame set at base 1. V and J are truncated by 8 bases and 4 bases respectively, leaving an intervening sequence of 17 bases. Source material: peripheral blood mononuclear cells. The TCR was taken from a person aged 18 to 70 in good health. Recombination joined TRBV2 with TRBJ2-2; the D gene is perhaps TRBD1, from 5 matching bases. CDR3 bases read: TGTGCCAGCGGGGATGTCAGGGAATCCACCGGGGAG. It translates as CASGDVRESTGE. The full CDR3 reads CASGDVRESTGELFF.